This T cell receptor (beta chain) was captured in a study of molecular identifiers for immune sequencing clone quantification. Study-level background: Replicates involved a five-way split of RNA from around 20,000 or 100,000 naive CD8 cells, with sequencing of four.

In TCRdb, the PCR reads were re-called with MiXCR into one record per CDR3 protein. This sample has approximately 500,000 distinct CDR3 sequences, with over 20% found just once. Germline CDR1 KGHDR, CDR2 SFDVKD. The CDR3 loop spans 14 amino acids. The V and J ends lost 2 bases and 6 bases respectively, with 10 bases between them. Many counts were recorded for this clonotype. The sequence derives from a human donor in good health. Some libraries in this study had Jurkat cell RNA spiked in. This chain connects TRBV24-1 to TRBJ2-1; no clear D gene. Specimen: naive CD8+ T cells from blood, with Jurkat cell RNA spiked in. Documented subset: FACS-sorted CD8+CD4-CCR7+CD45RA+ naive T cells. CDR3 nucleotides: TGTGCCACCAGTGATTCATACATCCCCAATGAGCAGTTCTTC. Translating gives CATSDSYIPNEQFF.